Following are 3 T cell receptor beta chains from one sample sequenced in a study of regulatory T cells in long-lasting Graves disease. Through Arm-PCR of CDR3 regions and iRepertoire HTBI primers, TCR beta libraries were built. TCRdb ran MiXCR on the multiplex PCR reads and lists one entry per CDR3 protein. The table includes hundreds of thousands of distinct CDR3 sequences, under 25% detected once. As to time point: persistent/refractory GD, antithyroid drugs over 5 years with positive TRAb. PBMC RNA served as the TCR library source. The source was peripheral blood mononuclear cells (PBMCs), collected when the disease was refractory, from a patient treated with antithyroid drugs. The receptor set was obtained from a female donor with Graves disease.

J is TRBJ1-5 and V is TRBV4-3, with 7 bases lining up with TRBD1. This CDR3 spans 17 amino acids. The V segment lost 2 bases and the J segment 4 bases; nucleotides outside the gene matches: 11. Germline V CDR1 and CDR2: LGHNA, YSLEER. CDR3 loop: CASSQQFRAGGNQPQHF. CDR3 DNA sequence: TGCGCCAGCAGCCAACAGTTTCGGGCAGGGGGGAATCAGCCCCAGCATTTT.

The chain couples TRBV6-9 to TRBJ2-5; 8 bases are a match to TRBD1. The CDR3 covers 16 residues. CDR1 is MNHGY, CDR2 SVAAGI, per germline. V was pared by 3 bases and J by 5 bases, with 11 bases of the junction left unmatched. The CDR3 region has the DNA TGTGCCAGCAGTTACCTTCAGGGGGCGCGAGGGGAGACCCAGTACTTC. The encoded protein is CASSYLQGARGETQYF.

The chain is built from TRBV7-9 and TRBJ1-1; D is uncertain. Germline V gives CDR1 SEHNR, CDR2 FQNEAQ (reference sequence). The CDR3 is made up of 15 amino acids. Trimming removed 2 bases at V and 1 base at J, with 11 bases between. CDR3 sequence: CASSLIKGRNTEAFF. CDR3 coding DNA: TGTGCCAGCAGCTTAATCAAGGGCCGGAACACTGAAGCTTTCTTT. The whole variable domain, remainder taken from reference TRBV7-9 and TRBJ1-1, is DTGVSQNPRHKITKRGQNVTFRCDPISEHNRLYWYRQTLGQGPEFLTYFQNEAQLEKSRLLSDRFSAERPKGSFSTLEIQRTEQGDSAMYLCASSLIKGRNTEAFFGQGTRLTVV.